One and the same sample provided the 10 T cell receptor beta chains below, sequenced in a study of cytomegalovirus exposure and HLA in healthy donors. Here immunoSEQ multiplex PCR was the method, and the copy in TCRdb shows in-frame clones only, minus some. This table has 65,000 to 85,000 clones, 85% to 95% appearing once. The sample consisted of PBMCs. The receptors come from a woman younger than 35 in good health and CMV-seronegative.

The chain links TRBV6-1 to TRBJ2-2, with D perhaps TRBD2 (5 bases). Germline V CDR1 and CDR2: MNHNS, SASEGT. The CDR3 totals 13 residues. V gave up 7 bases and J gave up 6 bases, with 12 bases separating them. CDR3 in amino acids: CASIEGLPGELFF. Written as DNA, the CDR3 is TGTGCCAGCATCGAGGGCCTACCCGGGGAGCTGTTTTTT.

The genes are TRBV6-6 and TRBJ2-1, with 7 bases lining up with TRBD2. Germline CDR1 and CDR2: MNHNY and SVGAGI (reference sequence). The CDR3 loop spans 12 amino acids. The J segment lost 9 bases and the V segment lost 2 bases, leaving 1 base of the junction unmatched. CDR3 coding DNA: TGTGCCAGCAGTTACGGCGGGAGTGAGCAGTTCTTC. The encoded protein is CASSYGGSEQFF.

The CDR3 DNA reads TGCGCCAGCAGTGAGTACCAGGGTAGCAATCAGCCCCAGCATTTT. It specifies CASSEYQGSNQPQHF. This chain connects TRBV10-2 to TRBJ1-5, with D possibly matching TRBD1 (5 bases). Germline loops: CDR1 WSHSY, CDR2 SAAADI. Trimming removed 1 base from V and 0 bases from J, with 7 bases in between. The CDR3 totals 15 residues.

The chain couples TRBV27 to TRBJ2-3; 12 nucleotides agree with TRBD1. The CDR3 contains 18 residues. The trim removed 6 bases at V and 0 bases at J, leaving 10 bases unmatched. Germline assignment: CDR1 MNHEY and CDR2 SMNVEV (reference sequence). CDR3: CASRGGTGGTLSTDTQYF. CDR3 bases: TGTGCCAGCAGAGGGGGGACAGGGGGCACCTTGAGCACAGATACGCAGTATTTT.

This clone has just one count. The chain links TRBV25-1 to TRBJ2-3; 8 bases map to TRBD2. The V and J ends lost 5 bases and 4 bases, in that order; junction bases with no gene match: 8. In germline, CDR1 is MGHDK, CDR2 SYGVNS. CDR3 size: 15 residues. The DNA of the CDR3 is TGTGCCAGCAGTAAACCGGGACTAGGTGCAGATACGCAGTATTTT. Its protein product is CASSKPGLGADTQYF.

The J gene is TRBJ2-3, the V gene TRBV2, with 11 bases matching TRBD2. This CDR3 contains 14 residues. Looked up from germline, CDR1 is SNHLY and CDR2 is FYNNEI. J gave up 6 bases and V 5 bases, and 4 bases lay outside the gene matches. CDR3 protein: CASSFSGGGDTQYF. The CDR3 nucleotides are TGTGCCAGCAGTTTTAGCGGGGGGGGTGATACGCAGTATTTT.

This chain links TRBV9 with TRBJ2-1; 11 nucleotides line up with TRBD2. CDR1 SGDLS and CDR2 YYNGEE come from the germline V gene. The CDR3 covers 16 residues. V was clipped by 4 bases and J by 6 bases; unmatched bases: 9. CDR3: CASSFRVAGGINEQFF. CDR3 DNA sequence: TGTGCCAGCAGCTTCCGAGTAGCGGGGGGGATCAATGAGCAGTTCTTC.

The V gene is TRBV4-3, the J gene TRBJ2-7; D is undetermined. The CDR3 is made up of 15 amino acids. V dropped 0 bases and J dropped 5 bases, with 14 bases sitting between them. Germline CDR1 and CDR2: LGHNA and YSLEER. The CDR3 sequence is CASSQERSGVDEQYF. Written as DNA, the CDR3 is TGCGCCAGCAGCCAAGAACGGTCTGGAGTCGACGAGCAGTACTTC.

As concerns this clone: A junction end diverges from the germline sequence, so it may reflect a read error. V is TRBV27 and J is TRBJ1-2; D is possibly TRBD1 (6 bases). Germline V gene data show CDR1 as MNHEY and CDR2 as SMNVEV (reference sequence). The CDR3 length is 15 residues. CDR3 bases: TGTGCCAGCAGGGACAGTCCCCGGGGTCACTATGGCTACTCCTTC. Amino acids: CASRDSPRGHYGYSF.

The J gene is TRBJ1-2, the V gene TRBV6-5, with 8 bases lining up with TRBD1. The J segment lost 4 bases and the V segment lost 6 bases, leaving 7 bases of the junction unmatched. The CDR3 runs to 14 residues. Germline V gene sequence: CDR1 MNHEY, CDR2 SVGAGI. Here the CDR3 DNA reads TGTGCCAGCAGCCCTCATGACAGGGGCTATGGCTACACCTTC. It codes for CASSPHDRGYGYTF.